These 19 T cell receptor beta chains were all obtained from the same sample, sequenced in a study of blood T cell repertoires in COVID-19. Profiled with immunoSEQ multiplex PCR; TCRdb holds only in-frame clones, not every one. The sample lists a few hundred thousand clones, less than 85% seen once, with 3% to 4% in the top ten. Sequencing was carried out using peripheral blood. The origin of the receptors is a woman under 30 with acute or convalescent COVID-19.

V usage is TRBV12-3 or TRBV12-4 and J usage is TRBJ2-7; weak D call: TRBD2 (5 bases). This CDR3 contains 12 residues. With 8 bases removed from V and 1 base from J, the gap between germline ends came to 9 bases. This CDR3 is CASGTGSYEQYF. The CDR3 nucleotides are TGTGCCAGCGGCACGGGGTCCTACGAGCAGTACTTC.

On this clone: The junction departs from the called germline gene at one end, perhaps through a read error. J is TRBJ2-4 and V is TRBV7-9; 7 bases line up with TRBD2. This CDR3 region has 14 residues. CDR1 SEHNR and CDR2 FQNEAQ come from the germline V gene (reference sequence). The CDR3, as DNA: TGTGCCAGCAGCTTAGAGTCTAGCGGCCTCCGTACTTATTTC. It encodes CASSLESSGLRTYF.

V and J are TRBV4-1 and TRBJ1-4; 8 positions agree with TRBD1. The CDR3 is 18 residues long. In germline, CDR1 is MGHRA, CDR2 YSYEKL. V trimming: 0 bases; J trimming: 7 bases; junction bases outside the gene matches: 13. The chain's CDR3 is CASSQEENRGARGEKLFF. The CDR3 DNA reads TGCGCCAGCAGCCAAGAGGAGAACAGGGGGGCCAGAGGTGAAAAACTGTTTTTT.

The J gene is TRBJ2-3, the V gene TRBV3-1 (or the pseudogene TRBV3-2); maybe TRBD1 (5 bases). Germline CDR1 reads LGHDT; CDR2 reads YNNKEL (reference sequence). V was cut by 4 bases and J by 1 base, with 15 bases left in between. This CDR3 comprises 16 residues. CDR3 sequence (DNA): TGTGCCAGCAGCCGTTACCCAGGGTTTGGCACAGATACGCAGTATTTT. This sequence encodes CASSRYPGFGTDTQYF.

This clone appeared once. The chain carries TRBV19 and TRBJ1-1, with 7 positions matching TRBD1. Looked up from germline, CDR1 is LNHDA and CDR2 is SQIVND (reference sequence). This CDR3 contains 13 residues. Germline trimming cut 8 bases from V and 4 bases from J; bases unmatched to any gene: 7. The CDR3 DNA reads TGTGCCAGTTCTACAGGGGCTGGCACTGAAGCTTTCTTT. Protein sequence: CASSTGAGTEAFF.

CDR3 amino acids: CASRRLSRTAEAFF. CDR3 in DNA: TGTGCCAGCAGACGCCTTTCACGAACGGCTGAAGCTTTCTTT. The chain recombines TRBV28 with TRBJ1-1, with D uncertain. This CDR3 region has 14 residues. CDR1 is MDHEN and CDR2 is SYDVKM in the germline V gene. The V end lost 6 bases, the J end lost 6 bases, and 17 bases lay between the germline ends.

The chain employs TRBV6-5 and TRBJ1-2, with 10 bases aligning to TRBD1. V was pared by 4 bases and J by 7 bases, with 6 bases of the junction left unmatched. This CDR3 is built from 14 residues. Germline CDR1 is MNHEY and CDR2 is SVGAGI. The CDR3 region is CASSSRQGAGGYTF. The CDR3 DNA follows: TGTGCCAGCAGTTCTCGACAGGGGGCAGGTGGCTACACCTTC.

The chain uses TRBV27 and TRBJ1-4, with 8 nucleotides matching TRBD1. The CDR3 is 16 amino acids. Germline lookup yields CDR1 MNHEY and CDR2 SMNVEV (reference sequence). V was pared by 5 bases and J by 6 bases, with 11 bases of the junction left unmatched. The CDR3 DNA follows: TGTGCCAGCAGTGTGGACAGGGCGGCCGGATATGAAAAACTGTTTTTT. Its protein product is CASSVDRAAGYEKLFF.

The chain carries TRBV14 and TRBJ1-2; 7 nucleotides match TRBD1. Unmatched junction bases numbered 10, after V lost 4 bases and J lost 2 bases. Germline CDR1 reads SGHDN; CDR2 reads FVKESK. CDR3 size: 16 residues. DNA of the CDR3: TGTGCCAGCAGCCTACGCCTCGGGACAGAAAACTATGGCTACACCTTC. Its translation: CASSLRLGTENYGYTF.

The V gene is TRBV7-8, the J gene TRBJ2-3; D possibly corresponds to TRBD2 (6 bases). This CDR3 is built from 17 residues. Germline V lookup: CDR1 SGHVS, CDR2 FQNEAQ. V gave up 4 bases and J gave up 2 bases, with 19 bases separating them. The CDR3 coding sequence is TGTGCCAGCAGCTCCTTAGTCGGGGAGGCAGCCACAGATACGCAGTATTTT. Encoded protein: CASSSLVGEAATDTQYF.

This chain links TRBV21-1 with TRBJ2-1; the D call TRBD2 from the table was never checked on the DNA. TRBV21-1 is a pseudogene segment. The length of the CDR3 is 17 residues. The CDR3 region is CASSEIGSGREDNEQFF. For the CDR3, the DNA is TGTGCCAGCAGCGAAATCGGTTCTGGGAGGGAGGATAATGAGCAGTTCTTC.

The CDR3 reads CASSDGLAGGRGDTQYF. The CDR3 nucleotides read TGTGCCAGCAGTGATGGACTAGCGGGGGGGCGCGGAGATACGCAGTATTTT. V is TRBV6-4 and J is TRBJ2-3, with 15 bases matching TRBD2. Germline V gene sequence: CDR1 MRHNA, CDR2 SNTAGT. V was pared by 3 bases and J by 5 bases, with 6 bases of the junction left unmatched. The CDR3 is made up of 17 amino acids.

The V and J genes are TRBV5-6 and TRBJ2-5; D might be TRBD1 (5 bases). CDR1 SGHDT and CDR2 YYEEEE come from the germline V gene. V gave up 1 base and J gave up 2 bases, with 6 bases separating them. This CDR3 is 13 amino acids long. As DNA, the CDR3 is TGTGCCAGCAGCTTGAGGGGACAAGAGACCCAGTACTTC. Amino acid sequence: CASSLRGQETQYF.

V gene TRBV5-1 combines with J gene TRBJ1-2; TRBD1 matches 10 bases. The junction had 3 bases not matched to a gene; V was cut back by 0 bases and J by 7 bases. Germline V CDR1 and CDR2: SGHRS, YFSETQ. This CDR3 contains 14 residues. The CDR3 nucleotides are TGCGCCAGCAGCTTGGGCGGACAGGGGGTTGGCTACACCTTC. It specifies CASSLGGQGVGYTF.

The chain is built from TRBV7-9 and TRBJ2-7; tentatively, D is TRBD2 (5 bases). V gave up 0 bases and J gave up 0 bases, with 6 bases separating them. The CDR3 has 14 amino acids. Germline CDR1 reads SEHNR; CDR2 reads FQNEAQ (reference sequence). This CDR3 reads CASSLAGSSYEQYF. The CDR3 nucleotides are TGTGCCAGCAGCTTAGCGGGGAGCTCCTACGAGCAGTACTTC.

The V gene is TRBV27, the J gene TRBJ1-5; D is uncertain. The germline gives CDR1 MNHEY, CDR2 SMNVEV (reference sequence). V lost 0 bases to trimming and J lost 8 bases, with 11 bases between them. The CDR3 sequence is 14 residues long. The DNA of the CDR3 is TGTGCCAGCAGTTTATCTGGCGGCGGAAAGCCCCAGCATTTT. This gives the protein CASSLSGGGKPQHF.

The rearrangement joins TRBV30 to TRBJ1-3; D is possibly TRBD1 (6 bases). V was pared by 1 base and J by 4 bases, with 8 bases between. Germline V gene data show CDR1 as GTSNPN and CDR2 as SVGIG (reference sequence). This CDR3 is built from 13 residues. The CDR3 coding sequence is TGTGCCTGGAGTGCTGACAGGGGAAACACCATATATTTT. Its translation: CAWSADRGNTIYF.

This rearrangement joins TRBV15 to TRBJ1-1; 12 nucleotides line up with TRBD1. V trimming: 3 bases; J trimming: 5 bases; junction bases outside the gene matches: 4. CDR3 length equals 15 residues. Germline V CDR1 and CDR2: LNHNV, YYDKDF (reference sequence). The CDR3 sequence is CATSRGTGGGTEAFF. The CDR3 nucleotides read TGTGCCACCAGCAGGGGGACAGGGGGCGGAACTGAAGCTTTCTTT. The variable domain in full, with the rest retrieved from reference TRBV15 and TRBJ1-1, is DAMVIQNPRYQVTQFGKPVTLSCSQTLNHNVMYWYQQKSSQAPKLLFHYYDKDFNNEADTPDNFQSRRPNTSFCFLDIRSPGLGDTAMYLCATSRGTGGGTEAFFGQGTRLTVV.

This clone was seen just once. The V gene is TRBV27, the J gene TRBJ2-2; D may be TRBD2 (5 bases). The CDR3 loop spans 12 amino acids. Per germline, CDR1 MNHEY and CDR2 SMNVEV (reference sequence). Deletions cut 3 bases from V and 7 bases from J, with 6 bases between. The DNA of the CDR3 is TGTGCCAGCAGTTTCGGGGTCGGGGAGCTGTTTTTT. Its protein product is CASSFGVGELFF.